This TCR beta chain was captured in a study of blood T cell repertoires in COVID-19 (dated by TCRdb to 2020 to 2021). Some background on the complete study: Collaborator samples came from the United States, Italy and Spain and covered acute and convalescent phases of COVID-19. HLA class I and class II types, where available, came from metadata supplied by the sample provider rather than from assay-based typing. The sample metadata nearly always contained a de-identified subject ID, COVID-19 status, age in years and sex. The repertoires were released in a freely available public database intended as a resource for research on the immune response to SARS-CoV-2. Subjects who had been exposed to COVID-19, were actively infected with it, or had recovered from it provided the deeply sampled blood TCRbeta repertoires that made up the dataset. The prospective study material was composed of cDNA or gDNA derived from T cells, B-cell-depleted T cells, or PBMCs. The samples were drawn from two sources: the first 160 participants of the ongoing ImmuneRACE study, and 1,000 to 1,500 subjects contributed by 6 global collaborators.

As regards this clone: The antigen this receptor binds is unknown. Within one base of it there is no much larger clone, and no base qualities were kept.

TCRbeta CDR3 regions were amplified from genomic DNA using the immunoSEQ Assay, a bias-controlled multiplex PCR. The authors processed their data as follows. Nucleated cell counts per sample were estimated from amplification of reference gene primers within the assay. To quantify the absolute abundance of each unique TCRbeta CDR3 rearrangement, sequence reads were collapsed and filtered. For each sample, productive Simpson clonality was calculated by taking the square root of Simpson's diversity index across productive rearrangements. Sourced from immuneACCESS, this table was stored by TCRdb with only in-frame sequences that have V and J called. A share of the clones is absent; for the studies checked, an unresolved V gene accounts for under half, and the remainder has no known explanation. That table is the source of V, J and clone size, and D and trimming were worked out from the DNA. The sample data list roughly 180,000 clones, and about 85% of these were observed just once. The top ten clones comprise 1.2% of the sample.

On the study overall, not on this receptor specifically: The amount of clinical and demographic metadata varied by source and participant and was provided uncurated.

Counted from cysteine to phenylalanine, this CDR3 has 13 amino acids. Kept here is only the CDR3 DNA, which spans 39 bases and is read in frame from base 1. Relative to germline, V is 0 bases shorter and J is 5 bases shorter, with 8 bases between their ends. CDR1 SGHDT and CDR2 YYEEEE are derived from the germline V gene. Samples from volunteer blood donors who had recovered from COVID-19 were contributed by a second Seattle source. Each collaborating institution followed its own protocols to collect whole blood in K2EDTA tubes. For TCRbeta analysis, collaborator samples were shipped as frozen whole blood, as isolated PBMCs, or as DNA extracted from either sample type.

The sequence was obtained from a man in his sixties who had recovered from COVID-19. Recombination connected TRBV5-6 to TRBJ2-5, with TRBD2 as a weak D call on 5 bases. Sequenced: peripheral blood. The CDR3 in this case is CASSLGRVETQYF. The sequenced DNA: TGTGCCAGCAGCTTGGGGCGGGTGGAGACCCAGTACTTC.